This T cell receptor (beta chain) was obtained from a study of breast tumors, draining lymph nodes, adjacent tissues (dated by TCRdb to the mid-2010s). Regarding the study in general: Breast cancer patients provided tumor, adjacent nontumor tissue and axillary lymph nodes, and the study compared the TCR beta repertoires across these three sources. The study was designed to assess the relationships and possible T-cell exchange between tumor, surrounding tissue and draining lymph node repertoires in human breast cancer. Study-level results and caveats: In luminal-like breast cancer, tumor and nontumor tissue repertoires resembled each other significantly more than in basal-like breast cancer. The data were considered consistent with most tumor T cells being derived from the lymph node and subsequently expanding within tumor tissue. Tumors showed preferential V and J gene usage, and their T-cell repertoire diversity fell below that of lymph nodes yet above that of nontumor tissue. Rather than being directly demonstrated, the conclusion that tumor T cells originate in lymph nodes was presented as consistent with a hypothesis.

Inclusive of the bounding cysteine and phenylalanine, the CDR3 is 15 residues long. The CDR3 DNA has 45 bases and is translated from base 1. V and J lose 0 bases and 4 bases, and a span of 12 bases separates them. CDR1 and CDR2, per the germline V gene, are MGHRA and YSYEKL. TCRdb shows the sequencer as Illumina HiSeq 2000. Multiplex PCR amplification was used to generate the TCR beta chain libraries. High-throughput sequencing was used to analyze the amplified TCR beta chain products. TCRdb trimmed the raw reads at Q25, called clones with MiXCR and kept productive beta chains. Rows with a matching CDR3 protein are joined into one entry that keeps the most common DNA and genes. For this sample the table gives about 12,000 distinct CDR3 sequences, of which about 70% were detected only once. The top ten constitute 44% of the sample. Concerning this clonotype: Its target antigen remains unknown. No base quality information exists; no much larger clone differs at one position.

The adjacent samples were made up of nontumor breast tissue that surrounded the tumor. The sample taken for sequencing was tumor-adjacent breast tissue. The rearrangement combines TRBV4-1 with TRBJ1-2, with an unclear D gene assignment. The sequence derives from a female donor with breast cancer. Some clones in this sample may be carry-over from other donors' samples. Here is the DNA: TGCGCCAGCAGCCAAGATGAGTCAGCCCCCTATGGCTACACCTTC. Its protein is CASSQDESAPYGYTF.